What follows are 32 T cell receptor beta chains derived from one specimen sequenced in a study of Ad26.COV2.S vaccination and SARS-CoV-2 variants. Treatment defined: roughly 18 received Ad26.COV2.S at low or high dose, single or two shots; a few received placebo; per-sample allocation not given. The samples date from day 63 after the first vaccine or placebo injection. TCRdb's copy holds only in-frame clones and misses some; the assay was immunoSEQ multiplex PCR. The sample has about 350,000 clones, 80% to 90% seen once. The sample here was peripheral blood, taken in a trial of Ad26.COV2.S vaccine versus placebo. The receptors derive from a person aged 18-60 years who received the Ad26.COV2.S COVID-19 vaccine or a placebo.

The rearrangement links TRBV6-5 to TRBJ2-2; possible D gene TRBD2, 5 bases. CDR1 and CDR2 from the germline V gene are MNHEY and SVGAGI. The CDR3 covers 13 residues. V was clipped by 4 bases and J by 8 bases, with 11 bases between them. CDR3 amino acids: CASSFTDSGELFF. CDR3 nucleotides: TGTGCCAGCAGTTTCACGGACTCTGGGGAGCTGTTTTTT.

The genes are TRBV24-1 and TRBJ2-1; 10 bases align to TRBD2. Unmatched junction bases numbered 8, after V lost 3 bases and J lost 1 base. Germline CDR1 reads KGHDR; CDR2 reads SFDVKD. The CDR3 has 18 amino acids. The CDR3 nucleotides are TGTGCCACCAGTGATCGTACGGGACTAGCGTCTTCCTACAATGAGCAGTTCTTC. Amino acid sequence: CATSDRTGLASSYNEQFF.

CDR3 protein: CASSNDGSNQPQHF. The CDR3 DNA reads as TGTGCCAGCAGCAACGATGGCAGCAATCAGCCCCAGCATTTT. The rearrangement uses TRBV6-2 or TRBV6-3 and TRBJ1-5, with D unresolved. Germline V gene sequence: CDR1 MNHEY, CDR2 SVGEGT. The CDR3 has 14 residues. V shed 6 bases and J shed 1 base, with 10 bases lying between them.

This rearrangement joins TRBV5-6 to TRBJ1-3; D is possibly TRBD1 (5 bases). V lost 4 bases and J lost 2, with 16 bases in between. Germline V gene data show CDR1 as SGHDT and CDR2 as YYEEEE. The CDR3 is 16 residues long. The CDR3 sequence: CASSPFTGQAGNTIYF. The CDR3 DNA reads TGTGCCAGCAGCCCATTTACAGGACAAGCTGGAAACACCATATATTTT.

With regard to this clone: Other nucleotide sequences from this sample produce the same CDR3. The chain carries TRBV10-1 and TRBJ2-7, with unresolved D. The CDR3 is 13 amino acids. With 3 bases removed from V and 1 base from J, the gap between germline ends came to 7 bases. CDR1 is WNHNN and CDR2 is SYGVQD in the germline V gene (reference sequence). DNA of the CDR3: TGCGCCAGCAGTGAAGGCAGTTCCTACGAGCAGTACTTC. It is translated as CASSEGSSYEQYF.

V and J are TRBV7-9 and TRBJ2-7; 10 nucleotides line up with TRBD1. With 3 bases clipped from V and 3 bases from J, the junction kept 11 bases outside the gene matches. The CDR3 loop spans 17 amino acids. Germline V gene data show CDR1 as SEHNR and CDR2 as FQNEAQ (reference sequence). The CDR3 DNA is TGTGCCAGCAGCTTCGCATTGGGGACAGGGGCGTACTACGAGCAGTACTTC. The encoded protein is CASSFALGTGAYYEQYF. The full variable domain, rest sourced from reference TRBV7-9 and TRBJ2-7, is DTGVSQNPRHKITKRGQNVTFRCDPISEHNRLYWYRQTLGQGPEFLTYFQNEAQLEKSRLLSDRFSAERPKGSFSTLEIQRTEQGDSAMYLCASSFALGTGAYYEQYFGPGTRLTVT.

The rearrangement links TRBV3-1 (or the pseudogene TRBV3-2) to TRBJ1-4; the match to TRBD1 covers 8 bases. The J segment lost 5 bases and the V segment lost 4 bases, leaving 6 bases of the junction unmatched. This CDR3 spans 15 amino acids. Germline CDR1 reads LGHDT; CDR2 reads YNNKEL (reference sequence). CDR3 nucleotides: TGTGCCAGCAGCCGCGGGTGGACAGGGAATGAAAAACTGTTTTTT. Its translation is CASSRGWTGNEKLFF.

The gene calls are TRBV5-6 and TRBJ1-3, with D possibly being TRBD1 (6 bases). The CDR3 runs to 15 residues. Trimming took 4 bases from V and 0 from J, leaving 11 bases between them. CDR1 and CDR2 (germline): SGHDT, YYEEEE. CDR3 loop: CASSLVDSSGNTIYF. Here the CDR3 DNA reads TGTGCCAGCAGCCTGGTGGACAGCTCTGGAAACACCATATATTTT.

V usage is TRBV20-1 and J usage is TRBJ2-2, with 8 nucleotides matching TRBD1. With V trimmed by 3 bases and J by 4 bases, 4 bases remained unmatched. The CDR3 has 14 amino acids. CDR1 and CDR2 from the germline V gene are DFQATT and SNEGSKA (reference sequence). This chain's CDR3 is CSASHRGTTGELFF. The DNA of the CDR3 is TGCAGTGCTAGTCACAGGGGGACCACCGGGGAGCTGTTTTTT.

This clone has a single count. The chain is built from TRBV28 and TRBJ2-1, with TRBD2 as a possible D gene (5 bases). Germline-derived CDR1 and CDR2 are MDHEN and SYDVKM. The V end lost 1 base, the J end lost 0 bases, and 22 bases lay between the germline ends. This CDR3 spans 20 amino acids. CDR3 sequence (DNA): TGTGCCAGCAGTTTATACCGGGGAAGTAGGCGATCCCGCTCCTACAATGAGCAGTTCTTC. Translating gives CASSLYRGSRRSRSYNEQFF.

V is TRBV4-2 and J is TRBJ2-1; 8 bases match TRBD2. Germline lookup yields CDR1 LGHNA and CDR2 YNFKEQ. After removal of 5 bases from V and 5 bases from J, the junction contained 8 bases not matched to a gene. CDR3 length: 15 amino acids. CDR3 in amino acids: CASSYGGGPHNEQFF. CDR3 nucleotides: TGTGCCAGCAGCTATGGCGGGGGGCCCCACAATGAGCAGTTCTTC.

V is TRBV30 and J is TRBJ1-4; D might be TRBD1 (5 bases). V lost 2 bases to trimming and J lost 4 bases, with 14 bases between them. Germline CDR1 is GTSNPN and CDR2 is SVGIG (reference sequence). CDR3 size: 15 residues. This chain's CDR3 is CAWSLSGGGNEKLFF. CDR3 DNA: TGTGCCTGGAGTCTAAGCGGGGGAGGTAATGAAAAACTGTTTTTT.

The chain carries TRBV5-1 and TRBJ2-4; 11 bases agree with TRBD1. The CDR3 sequence is 15 residues long. Germline V gene data show CDR1 as SGHRS and CDR2 as YFSETQ. After removal of 3 bases from V and 9 bases from J, the junction contained 8 bases not matched to a gene. Written as DNA, the CDR3 is TGCGCCAGCAGCTCGGACAGGGGGCGAGACAGCATTCAGTACTTC. Protein product: CASSSDRGRDSIQYF.

The rearrangement links TRBV10-3 to TRBJ2-5; 7 bases match TRBD2. J was trimmed by 4 bases and V by 0 bases; bases with no gene match: 2. Germline V gene sequence: CDR1 ENHRY, CDR2 SYGVKD. The CDR3 spans 14 residues. DNA of the CDR3: TGTGCCATCAGTGAGTCTCCTAGCGGAGAGACCCAGTACTTC. It specifies CAISESPSGETQYF.

The chain combines TRBV5-1 with TRBJ2-4; D possibly corresponds to TRBD1 (5 bases). The CDR3 runs to 17 residues. Germline CDR1 is SGHRS and CDR2 is YFSETQ. The germline V and J ends were trimmed by 4 bases and 1 base, with 18 bases remaining between them. The CDR3 region is CASSLLDSRTAKNIQYF. CDR3 DNA sequence: TGCGCCAGCAGCCTACTCGACAGTCGGACGGCCAAAAACATTCAGTACTTC. Looking up the rest from reference TRBV5-1 and TRBJ2-4 gives the full variable domain: KAGVTQTPRYLIKTRGQQVTLSCSPISGHRSVSWYQQTPGQGLQFLFEYFSETQRNKGNFPGRFSGRQFSNSRSEMNVSTLELGDSALYLCASSLLDSRTAKNIQYFGAGTRLSVL.

This rearrangement joins TRBV14 to TRBJ1-1; D may be TRBD1 (6 bases). Germline values: CDR1 SGHDN, CDR2 FVKESK. The CDR3 sequence is 22 residues long. V was shortened by 0 bases and J by 0 bases, with 29 bases between the two germline ends. CDR3 coding DNA: TGTGCCAGCAGCCAAGACAGGAGGCAACAGGGAAGACGCGGCGGGATGAACACTGAAGCTTTCTTT. Translated, it gives CASSQDRRQQGRRGGMNTEAFF.

J is TRBJ1-5 and V is TRBV29-1; the D is unclear. The CDR3 length is 13 residues. The germline gives CDR1 SQVTM, CDR2 ANQGSEA. Trimming cost V 3 bases and J 5 bases, with 11 bases left between them. The CDR3 DNA sequence: TGCAGCGTTGATGGCGGGCCGGATCAGCCCCAGCATTTT. Its translation: CSVDGGPDQPQHF.

The chain uses TRBV7-9 and TRBJ1-1; a possible D gene is TRBD1 (5 bases). Germline CDR1 SEHNR, CDR2 FQNEAQ (reference sequence). V lost 1 base to trimming and J lost 0 bases, with 9 bases between them. This CDR3 contains 15 residues. CDR3 region: CASSLGGGLNTEAFF. The CDR3 nucleotides are TGTGCCAGCAGCTTAGGGGGCGGTTTGAACACTGAAGCTTTCTTT.

This rearrangement joins TRBV7-9 to TRBJ2-6; a weak D match, TRBD2 (6 bases). The CDR3 sequence is 15 residues long. The germline V gene encodes CDR1 SEHNR and CDR2 FQNEAQ (reference sequence). Trimming removed 11 bases from V and 0 bases from J, with 14 bases in between. The DNA for the CDR3 is TGTGCCTGGCGGGGCACGCTCTCTGGGGCCAACGTCCTGACTTTC. Translation: CAWRGTLSGANVLTF.

This chain connects TRBV14 to TRBJ2-7; TRBD1 agrees at 11 bases. CDR3 length: 15 residues. V gave up 4 bases and J gave up 6 bases; unmatched junction bases: 8. The germline V gene encodes CDR1 SGHDN and CDR2 FVKESK. The CDR3: CASSPRTGGFSEQYF. CDR3 DNA sequence: TGTGCCAGCAGCCCCAGGACAGGGGGCTTTTCCGAGCAGTACTTC.

The CDR3 here is CASSPIGGRETQYF. CDR3 nucleotides: TGCGCCAGCAGCCCCATCGGTGGTCGGGAGACCCAGTACTTC. The chain has TRBV4-1 and TRBJ2-5; D gene uncertain. The CDR3 consists of 14 residues. V lost 4 bases and J 5 bases, leaving 14 bases between the germline ends. CDR1 is MGHRA, CDR2 YSYEKL, per germline.

This chain uses TRBV12-3 or TRBV12-4 with TRBJ1-5; 7 nucleotides agree with TRBD1. Germline trimming cut 5 bases from V and 4 bases from J; bases unmatched to any gene: 2. This CDR3 region has 13 residues. CDR3 in amino acids: CASSATGNQPQHF. CDR3 nucleotides: TGTGCCAGCAGTGCGACAGGGAATCAGCCCCAGCATTTT.

The chain has TRBV16 and TRBJ1-2; a possible D gene is TRBD1 (5 bases). CDR3 length: 15 amino acids. Germline assignment: CDR1 KGHSY and CDR2 FQNENV. V was cut by 4 bases and J by 6 bases, with 18 bases left in between. Written as DNA, the CDR3 is TGTGCCAGCAGCCGGGGATACGGCAGGGTCGATGGCTACACCTTC. It specifies CASSRGYGRVDGYTF.

The chain links TRBV13 to TRBJ1-1; D is uncertain. The V gene's germline CDR1 is PRHDT and CDR2 FYEKMQ (reference sequence). V lost 3 bases and J lost 2, with 16 bases in between. This CDR3 spans 16 amino acids. CDR3 in amino acids: CASSFSTVGINTEAFF. CDR3 DNA sequence: TGTGCCAGCAGCTTTAGCACAGTAGGAATAAACACTGAAGCTTTCTTT.

In this sample, this clone is medium-sized. This chain links TRBV6-2 or TRBV6-3 with TRBJ2-3; D perhaps matches TRBD1 (6 bases). This CDR3 is 16 amino acids long. V was trimmed by 6 bases and J by 5 bases, leaving 21 bases between them. CDR1 and CDR2 from the germline V gene are MNHEY and SVGEGT. DNA of the CDR3: TGTGCCAGCAGCCTGACACAGGGCCAGCGGCAAGATACGCAGTATTTT. It encodes CASSLTQGQRQDTQYF.

For this clone: A much larger clonotype is one base distant, so this may be a read error. This rearrangement joins TRBV4-1 to TRBJ1-1; no firm D call. V was trimmed by 5 bases and J by 1 base, leaving 5 bases between them. This CDR3 spans 12 amino acids. Germline lookup yields CDR1 MGHRA and CDR2 YSYEKL. CDR3 bases: TGCGCCAGCAGCGAGAGGAACACTGAAGCTTTCTTT. Its protein product is CASSERNTEAFF.

This chain links TRBV27 with TRBJ2-7; either TRBD1 or TRBD2 may fit D (5 bases each). The CDR3 is 13 residues long. The germline V gene encodes CDR1 MNHEY and CDR2 SMNVEV (reference sequence). With 6 bases removed from V and 0 bases from J, the gap between germline ends came to 9 bases. CDR3 loop: CASSYGGSYEQYF. The DNA of the CDR3 is TGTGCCAGCAGCTATGGGGGCTCCTACGAGCAGTACTTC.

This clone counts as medium-sized. The rearrangement uses TRBV5-6 and TRBJ1-5; the D is unclear. Germline V gives CDR1 SGHDT, CDR2 YYEEEE. The CDR3 extends over 14 amino acids. The V and J ends lost 0 bases and 3 bases respectively, with 7 bases between them. CDR3 in amino acids: CASSLGLTNQPQHF. DNA of the CDR3: TGTGCCAGCAGCTTGGGGTTGACCAATCAGCCCCAGCATTTT. Full variable domain (rest looked up from reference TRBV5-6 and TRBJ1-5): DAGVTQSPTHLIKTRGQQVTLRCSPKSGHDTVSWYQQALGQGPQFIFQYYEEEERQRGNFPDRFSGHQFPNYSSELNVNALLLGDSALYLCASSLGLTNQPQHFGDGTRLSIL.

V usage is TRBV11-2 and J usage is TRBJ1-6; possible D gene TRBD1, 6 bases. The germline V and J ends were trimmed by 1 base and 4 bases, with 14 bases remaining between them. The CDR3 is 17 amino acids. Per germline, CDR1 SGHAT and CDR2 FQNNGV. The CDR3 region is CASSLGTTGGYNSPLHF. In nucleotides, the CDR3 is TGTGCCAGCAGCTTAGGGACGACAGGCGGTTATAATTCACCCCTCCACTTT.

This chain joins TRBV5-6 and TRBJ2-7, with 7 bases identical to TRBD2. V lost 0 bases and J lost 3; bases outside the gene matches: 6. The CDR3 is 15 residues long. Germline CDR1 and CDR2: SGHDT and YYEEEE. The CDR3 sequence is CASSLGAGDIYEQYF. CDR3 DNA sequence: TGTGCCAGCAGCTTGGGGGCGGGAGATATCTACGAGCAGTACTTC.

The gene calls are TRBV6-5 and TRBJ2-3; D call uncertain. Germline lookup yields CDR1 MNHEY and CDR2 SVGAGI. The ends were cut back, 5 bases at V and 7 bases at J, with 7 bases in the middle. This CDR3 region has 11 residues. As DNA, the CDR3 is TGTGCCAGCAGTAGAGCGTATACGCAGTATTTT. This gives the protein CASSRAYTQYF.

This chain links TRBV18 with TRBJ2-7, with 7 bases matching TRBD1. This CDR3 is built from 15 residues. Germline V lookup: CDR1 KGHSH, CDR2 LQKENI. Trimming took 4 bases from V and 1 from J; bases not matched to a gene: 7. CDR3 region: CASSLTGAQSYEQYF. CDR3 bases: TGTGCCAGCTCACTTACAGGGGCACAATCCTACGAGCAGTACTTC.